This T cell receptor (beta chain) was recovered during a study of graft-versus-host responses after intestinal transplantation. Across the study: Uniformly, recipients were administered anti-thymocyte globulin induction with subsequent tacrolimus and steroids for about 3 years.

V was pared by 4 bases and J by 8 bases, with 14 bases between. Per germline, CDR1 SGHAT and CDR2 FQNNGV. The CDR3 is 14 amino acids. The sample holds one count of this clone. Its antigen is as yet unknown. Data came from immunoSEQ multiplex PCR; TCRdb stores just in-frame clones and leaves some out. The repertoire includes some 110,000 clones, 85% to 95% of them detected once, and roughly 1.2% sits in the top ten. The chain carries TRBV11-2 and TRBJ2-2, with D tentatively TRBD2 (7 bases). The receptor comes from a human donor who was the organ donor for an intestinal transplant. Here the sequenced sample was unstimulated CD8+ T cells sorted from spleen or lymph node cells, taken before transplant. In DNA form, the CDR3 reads TGTGCCAGCAGCTCCCGCGGGGGCGGGGGGGAGCTGTTTTTT. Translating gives CASSSRGGGGELFF.